The text below deals with one T cell receptor (beta chain). Its specificity is not known. The size of this beta chain means little, since it is a stray read in a library made for alpha chains. This specimen belongs to a study of spatial heterogeneity in lung cancer. Study summary: TCR transcript counts in tumor regions correlated strongly with a T cell module score from matched bulk RNA-seq. Points from the study as a whole: One measure, the expanded intratumoral alpha and beta TCR count, tracked tumor mutation counts.

After removal of 6 bases from V and 5 bases from J, the junction contained 6 bases not matched to a gene. The length of the CDR3 is 13 residues. CDR1 and CDR2 from the germline V gene are SNHLY and FYNNEI. A unique molecular identifier was attached to every TCR cDNA molecule. MiXCR, applied by TCRdb to the 5' RACE reads, yields one record per CDR3 protein. The sample has 2,800 or so distinct CDR3 sequences; around 47% are singletons. Time point defined: sample taken at primary tumor resection. No cell sorting; template was whole RNA from tumor, lung tissue or PBMC. The source material was lung tumor tissue, sampled at surgery. The rearrangement uses TRBV2 and TRBJ2-5; TRBD2 matches 7 bases. The source is a male donor with early-stage non-small cell lung cancer. The CDR3 region is CASRREGFETQYF. The CDR3, as DNA: TGTGCCAGCAGGAGGGAGGGATTCGAGACCCAGTACTTC. Supplemented by reference TRBV2 and TRBJ2-5, the full variable domain reads EPEVTQTPSHQVTQMGQEVILRCVPISNHLYFYWYRQILGQKVEFLVSFYNNEISEKSEIFDDQFSVERPDGSNFTLKIRSTKLEDSAMYFCASRREGFETQYFGPGTRLLVL.